Presented here are 3 T cell receptor beta chains from one specimen sequenced in a study of T cells in Graves' hyperthyroidism and ophthalmopathy. TCR beta CDR3 regions were amplified from RNA. An initial round of RT-PCR targeting the TCR CDR3 relied on the HTBI primer set. TCRdb reprocessed the multiplex PCR reads with MiXCR, giving one entry per CDR3 protein. The table lists around 420,000 distinct CDR3 sequences, 15% to 18% of them singletons. The sequenced sample consisted of blood. The receptors come from a woman younger than 35 with Graves' hyperthyroidism.

Ten or more counts support this clonotype. The chain employs TRBV5-5 and TRBJ1-6, with D unresolved. V was clipped by 4 bases and J by 7 bases, with 18 bases between them. Germline loops: CDR1 SGHKS, CDR2 YYEKEE (reference sequence). CDR3 length: 16 residues. The CDR3 DNA reads TGTGCCAGCAGCATCTGGACCGACGTAGGGAATTCACCCCTCCACTTT. Protein sequence: CASSIWTDVGNSPLHF.

Many counts were recorded for this clonotype. The rearrangement uses TRBV3-1 and TRBJ2-1; 9 bases line up with TRBD2. This CDR3 comprises 16 residues. Germline V gives CDR1 LGHDT, CDR2 YNNKEL (reference sequence). The J segment lost 5 bases and the V segment lost 8 bases, leaving 13 bases of the junction unmatched. CDR3 DNA: TGTGCCAGCGCCCAACCGGAGACTAGCGGAAACAATGAGCAGTTCTTC. It encodes CASAQPETSGNNEQFF.

This clonotype has a count of ten or more. CDR3 residues: CASSSREGRTDTQYF. The CDR3, as DNA: TGTGCCAGCAGCTCGCGGGAGGGCCGAACAGATACGCAGTATTTT. The gene calls are TRBV5-5 and TRBJ2-3; 9 positions match TRBD2. CDR1 SGHKS and CDR2 YYEKEE come from the germline V gene (reference sequence). V dropped 3 bases and J dropped 3; count of bases not matched to a gene: 5. The CDR3 loop spans 15 amino acids.